These 13 T cell receptor beta chains came from one sample sequenced in a study of T cell responses to AZD1222 COVID-19 vaccine. Sequenced by immunoSEQ multiplex PCR; TCRdb stores in-frame clones only, minus some. The table records 130,000 or so clones, about 86% of them present only once. The sequencing used peripheral blood, collected 28 days after the second AZD1222 dose. These receptors originate from an adult who received the AZD1222 COVID-19 vaccine.

The V call is TRBV6-1, the J call TRBJ1-5; D gene ambiguous. The CDR3 runs to 16 residues. CDR1 is MNHNS and CDR2 is SASEGT in the germline V gene. The V end was cut by 1 base, the J end by 2 bases, with 12 bases between. In DNA, the CDR3 is TGTGCCAGCAGTGAAGACACCCGGTATGGCAATCAGCCCCAGCATTTT. The encoded protein is CASSEDTRYGNQPQHF.

Comment on this clone: One junction end does not reproduce the germline sequence, and a read error may be involved. The chain uses TRBV12-3 or TRBV12-4 and TRBJ1-3; D not resolved. The CDR3 is made up of 11 amino acids. The CDR3 spells CASSPGNTIYF. The CDR3 DNA sequence: TGTGCCAGCAGCCCTGGGAACACCATATATTTT.

The chain joins TRBV11-2 to TRBJ1-6; no clear D gene. The CDR3 consists of 13 residues. Trimming stripped 1 base from V and 6 bases from J, with 4 bases between. Looked up from germline, CDR1 is SGHAT and CDR2 is FQNNGV. The CDR3 loop is CASSLVLNSPLHF. The CDR3 nucleotides are TGTGCCAGCAGCTTAGTTCTTAATTCACCCCTCCACTTT. The variable domain in full, with the rest retrieved from reference TRBV11-2 and TRBJ1-6, is EAGVAQSPRYKIIEKRQSVAFWCNPISGHATLYWYQQILGQGPKLLIQFQNNGVVDDSQLPKDRFSAERLKGVDSTLKIQPAKLEDSAVYLCASSLVLNSPLHFGNGTRLTVT.

V and J are TRBV7-3 and TRBJ2-2; D not resolved. Germline V gene sequence: CDR1 SGHTA, CDR2 FQGTGA. The CDR3 is 13 amino acids. The ends were cut back, 3 bases at V and 2 bases at J, with 4 bases in the middle. This CDR3 is CASSFGNTGELFF. For the CDR3, the DNA is TGTGCCAGCAGCTTCGGCAACACCGGGGAGCTGTTTTTT.

The V and J genes are TRBV19 and TRBJ2-7; D is possibly TRBD1 (5 bases). Per germline, CDR1 LNHDA and CDR2 SQIVND (reference sequence). V lost 6 bases, J lost 0 bases, and 12 bases lay in between. The length of the CDR3 is 14 residues. CDR3 in amino acids: CASSAGASSYEQYF. The CDR3 coding sequence is TGTGCCAGTAGCGCTGGGGCGAGCTCCTACGAGCAGTACTTC. The full variable domain, with the rest looked up from reference TRBV19 and TRBJ2-7, is DGGITQSPKYLFRKEGQNVTLSCEQNLNHDAMYWYRQDPGQGLRLIYYSQIVNDFQKGDIAEGYSVSREKKESFPLTVTSAQKNPTAFYLCASSAGASSYEQYFGPGTRLTVT.

In regard to this clone: Other DNA sequences in this sample translate to the same CDR3. This chain connects TRBV20-1 to TRBJ2-3, with TRBD2 as a possible D gene (5 bases). Germline V lookup: CDR1 DFQATT, CDR2 SNEGSKA (reference sequence). Trimming stripped 6 bases from V and 4 bases from J, with 8 bases between. There are 11 residues in the CDR3. CDR3 sequence (DNA): TGCAGTGCACTGAGGGCAGATACGCAGTATTTT. It specifies CSALRADTQYF.

The rearrangement links TRBV5-1 to TRBJ1-1; D is ambiguous. This CDR3 spans 14 amino acids. V lost 3 bases to trimming and J lost 4 bases, with 13 bases between them. Germline CDR1 SGHRS, CDR2 YFSETQ. CDR3 bases: TGCGCCAGCAGCTCATACCTTCAGAGCACTGAAGCTTTCTTT. This sequence encodes CASSSYLQSTEAFF.

The CDR3 loop reads CAWSARTVTTDTQYF. The CDR3 coding sequence is TGTGCCTGGAGTGCTAGGACAGTTACGACAGATACGCAGTATTTT. The chain recombines TRBV30 with TRBJ2-3, with TRBD1 as a possible D gene (6 bases). Trimming cost V 1 base and J 3 bases, with 14 bases left between them. Per germline, CDR1 GTSNPN and CDR2 SVGIG (reference sequence). This CDR3 has 15 residues.

In DNA form, the CDR3 reads TGTGCCAGCAGCTTGGGGGGTTTTATGGATGAGCAGTTCTTC. Its translation is CASSLGGFMDEQFF. V usage is TRBV11-1 and J usage is TRBJ2-1, with a tentative D call TRBD2 (6 bases). CDR3 size: 14 residues. Looked up from germline, CDR1 is SGHAT and CDR2 is FQDESV (reference sequence). V was cut by 3 bases and J by 8 bases, with 14 bases left in between.

The chain carries TRBV28 and TRBJ2-7, with TRBD2 matching 15 bases. This CDR3 has 14 residues. V shed 6 bases, J shed 3 bases, and the junction held 0 bases outside the gene matches. Germline CDR1 MDHEN, CDR2 SYDVKM. CDR3 sequence reads: CASRGLAGGYEQYF. CDR3 in DNA: TGTGCCAGCAGGGGACTAGCGGGGGGCTACGAGCAGTACTTC. Supplemented by reference TRBV28 and TRBJ2-7, the full variable domain reads DVKVTQSSRYLVKRTGEKVFLECVQDMDHENMFWYRQDPGLGLRLIYFSYDVKMKEKGDIPEGYSVSREKKERFSLILESASTNQTSMYLCASRGLAGGYEQYFGPGTRLTVT.

The rearrangement uses TRBV3-1 (or the pseudogene TRBV3-2) and TRBJ2-1; D is undetermined. Germline V lookup: CDR1 LGHDT, CDR2 YNNKEL (reference sequence). The V gene lost 1 base and the J gene lost 5 bases, with 9 bases spanning the gap. The CDR3 extends over 14 amino acids. CDR3 nucleotides: TGTGCCAGCAGCCAAGCCAGTATCCACAATGAGCAGTTCTTC. Its translation is CASSQASIHNEQFF.

This clone was observed a single time. The chain has TRBV11-2 and TRBJ1-1; 10 nucleotides line up with TRBD1. CDR1 SGHAT and CDR2 FQNNGV come from the germline V gene. Trimming cost V 5 bases and J 5 bases; bases outside gene matches: 5. This CDR3 contains 14 residues. CDR3 DNA: TGTGCCAGCAGCCATGGACAGGGGGGGACTGAAGCTTTCTTT. The encoded protein is CASSHGQGGTEAFF.

The chain couples TRBV12-3 or TRBV12-4 to TRBJ1-2; the match to TRBD1 covers 9 bases. The CDR3 runs 13 residues. V was pared by 6 bases and J by 7 bases, with 6 bases of the junction left unmatched. CDR3 loop: CASSPGTGTGYTF. The DNA for the CDR3 is TGTGCCAGCAGCCCCGGGACAGGGACTGGCTACACCTTC.